These 30 T cell receptor beta chains were all obtained from the same sample, sequenced in a study of shared clonotypes between healthy human individuals (TCRdb year 2020). Receptor amplification or capture employed the immunoSEQ multiplex PCR assay. This is the immuneACCESS table as TCRdb keeps it, with only in-frame sequences that have V and J called. A part of the clones is gone; compared with another copy, unresolved V genes explain less than half, and the rest is unexplained. For this sample there are roughly 2.1 million clones; just over 90% appear just once. The top ten hold roughly 1.8% of the sample. CD8 naive samples were CD45RO-negative cells positively selected for CCR7, giving a CD45RA+CCR7+ population that excluded TemRA cells. The specimen sequenced was naive CD8+ T cells from PBMCs. What this sample's cell subset or site label stands for: CD45RA+CCR7+. All receptors derive from a man in his late teens or twenties in good health. Some clones in this sample may be carry-over from other donors' samples.

The chain combines TRBV7-9 with TRBJ2-3; TRBD2 matches at 8 bases. Germline V CDR1 and CDR2: SEHNR, FQNEAQ (reference sequence). V trimming: 10 bases; J trimming: 2 bases; junction bases outside the gene matches: 8. The CDR3 length is 14 residues. Written as DNA, the CDR3 is TGTGCCAACCGGGAACTAGCGGACACAGATACGCAGTATTTT. Protein: CANRELADTDTQYF.

The chain is built from TRBV6-1 and TRBJ2-7; 10 bases match TRBD2. Per the germline V gene, CDR1 is MNHNS and CDR2 is SASEGT. The CDR3 extends over 17 amino acids. The junction had 15 bases not matched to a gene; V was cut back by 4 bases and J by 6 bases. The CDR3 bases are TGTGCCAGCAGTGTAAGGGCTAGCGGGAGAGTTCATGTCGAGCAGTACTTC. It codes for CASSVRASGRVHVEQYF.

CDR3 loop: CASSSEGVWDTQYF. CDR3 nucleotides: TGTGCCAGCAGTTCTGAGGGTGTTTGGGATACGCAGTATTTT. The genes are TRBV28 and TRBJ2-3, with D perhaps matching TRBD2 (5 bases). Germline-derived CDR1 and CDR2 are MDHEN and SYDVKM. V was clipped by 4 bases and J by 6 bases, with 14 bases between them. The CDR3 spans 14 residues.

The rearrangement joins TRBV27 to TRBJ2-7; D could derive from TRBD1 or TRBD2 (5 bases each). Per germline, CDR1 MNHEY and CDR2 SMNVEV (reference sequence). CDR3 length equals 14 residues. V lost 6 bases to trimming and J lost 4 bases, with 16 bases between them. CDR3 sequence reads: CASRRAGNKYEQYF. In nucleotides, the CDR3 is TGTGCCAGCAGGAGGGCAGGGAACAAGTACGAGCAGTACTTC.

The chain combines TRBV29-1 with TRBJ2-7, with 9 bases that match TRBD1. Trimming took 7 bases from V and 5 from J; bases not matched to a gene: 9. The germline CDR1 and CDR2 sequences are SQVTM and ANQGSEA. The CDR3 is made up of 13 amino acids. CDR3 sequence (DNA): TGCAGCGGAACTAAACAGGGGGCTAACGAGCAGTACTTC. Its protein product is CSGTKQGANEQYF.

The CDR3 coding sequence is TGTGCCCACTCTCAGGGACAGTTCTATGGCTACACCTTC. This translates into CAHSQGQFYGYTF. The V call is TRBV28, the J call TRBJ1-2; 7 nucleotides line up with TRBD1. The CDR3 spans 13 residues. V shed 11 bases, J shed 4 bases, and the junction held 10 bases outside the gene matches. Germline lookup yields CDR1 MDHEN and CDR2 SYDVKM.

The chain employs TRBV19 and TRBJ2-1; the match to TRBD2 covers 10 bases. The CDR3 runs to 19 residues. V lost 3 bases and J lost 0; bases outside the gene matches: 11. In germline, CDR1 is LNHDA, CDR2 SQIVND (reference sequence). The CDR3 sequence: CASSMGGTSVTSSYNEQFF. The CDR3 DNA sequence: TGTGCCAGTAGTATGGGTGGGACTAGCGTCACGAGCTCCTACAATGAGCAGTTCTTC.

The chain combines TRBV27 with TRBJ2-1; 7 positions agree with TRBD1. Trimming at V came to 5 bases and at J to 3 bases, leaving 13 bases not matched to a gene. The CDR3 is 17 amino acids. Per the germline V gene, CDR1 is MNHEY and CDR2 is SMNVEV (reference sequence). Here the CDR3 reads CASSPEPGTDIYNEQFF. In DNA form, the CDR3 reads TGTGCCAGCAGTCCCGAACCCGGGACAGATATCTACAATGAGCAGTTCTTC.

The chain employs TRBV29-1 and TRBJ2-7; 11 bases line up with TRBD2. The CDR3 spans 18 residues. Germline assignment: CDR1 SQVTM and CDR2 ANQGSEA. The junction had 19 bases not matched to a gene; V was cut back by 6 bases and J by 3 bases. The CDR3 DNA is TGCAGCGTCAAAGGCCCGGACTTGACCGGGACTAGCGGCTACGAGCAGTACTTC. Translated: CSVKGPDLTGTSGYEQYF.

The chain recombines TRBV28 with TRBJ2-7; D is uncertain. V shed 2 bases and J shed 3 bases, with 11 bases lying between them. The CDR3 is made up of 14 amino acids. Germline CDR1 is MDHEN and CDR2 is SYDVKM. The CDR3, as DNA: TGTGCCAGCAGTTTACTGAAAGACGGCTACGAGCAGTACTTC. It codes for CASSLLKDGYEQYF.

To note about this clone: The same CDR3 also results from other DNA sequences found in this sample. V gene TRBV7-9 combines with J gene TRBJ2-7; no clear D gene. Germline V CDR1 and CDR2: SEHNR, FQNEAQ (reference sequence). The CDR3 is 15 amino acids. Trimming took 3 bases from V and 0 from J, leaving 12 bases between them. The CDR3 is CASSFPPTDSYEQYF. The CDR3, as DNA: TGTGCCAGCAGCTTTCCCCCCACGGACTCCTACGAGCAGTACTTC.

The rearrangement uses TRBV27 and TRBJ2-1, with 12 bases lining up with TRBD2. V dropped 2 bases and J dropped 4; count of bases not matched to a gene: 3. The CDR3 is 16 amino acids. Germline V gene lookup returns CDR1 MNHEY and CDR2 SMNVEV (reference sequence). For the CDR3, the DNA is TGTGCCAGCAGTTTAGGGCTAGCGGGAGGGTACAATGAGCAGTTCTTC. It specifies CASSLGLAGGYNEQFF.

This clone was observed a single time. The rearrangement uses TRBV7-9 and TRBJ1-1; D gene unclear. The V gene's germline CDR1 is SEHNR and CDR2 FQNEAQ (reference sequence). This CDR3 has 9 residues. The CDR3 here is CSMGTEAFF. CDR3 in DNA: TGTTCAATGGGCACTGAAGCTTTCTTT.

This chain connects TRBV5-1 to TRBJ2-2, with D maybe TRBD2 (6 bases). Trimming left V 2 bases short and J 0 bases short, with 8 bases between. In germline, CDR1 is SGHRS, CDR2 YFSETQ. The CDR3 contains 15 residues. The CDR3 DNA reads as TGCGCCAGCAGCTTCGAGCGGGCGAACACCGGGGAGCTGTTTTTT. Its protein is CASSFERANTGELFF.

CDR3 sequence reads: CASSSGAAGQYF. DNA for the CDR3: TGTGCCAGTAGTTCAGGGGCGGCAGGACAGTACTTC. The V and J genes are TRBV19 and TRBJ2-5; a possible D gene is TRBD1 (6 bases). Germline CDR1 and CDR2: LNHDA and SQIVND (reference sequence). This CDR3 is 12 amino acids long. Trimming shortened V by 5 bases and J by 11 bases, and 15 bases separated the two germline ends.

The chain uses TRBV28 and TRBJ1-4; D gene uncertain. The ends were cut back, 2 bases at V and 7 bases at J, with 11 bases in the middle. The germline V gene encodes CDR1 MDHEN and CDR2 SYDVKM. This CDR3 region has 14 residues. The CDR3, as DNA: TGTGCCAGCAGTTTAACCCGGCCGGGTGAAAAACTGTTTTTT. This gives the protein CASSLTRPGEKLFF.

This chain joins TRBV9 and TRBJ1-2; D is unresolved. Germline assignment: CDR1 SGDLS and CDR2 YYNGEE. The CDR3 sequence is 13 residues long. V was shortened by 4 bases and J by 7 bases, with 14 bases between the two germline ends. This CDR3 reads CASSSSGLGGYTF. In DNA form, the CDR3 reads TGTGCCAGCAGCAGTTCAGGTTTGGGTGGCTACACCTTC. Looking up the rest from reference TRBV9 and TRBJ1-2 gives the full variable domain: DSGVTQTPKHLITATGQRVTLRCSPRSGDLSVYWYQQSLDQGLQFLIQYYNGEERAKGNILERFSAQQFPDLHSELNLSSLELGDSALYFCASSSSGLGGYTFGSGTRLTVV.

V is TRBV29-1 and J is TRBJ2-7; D might be TRBD1 or TRBD2, each matching 6 bases. The CDR3 is 14 residues long. Trimming left V 5 bases short and J 4 bases short, with 18 bases between. Germline V lookup: CDR1 SQVTM, CDR2 ANQGSEA. The CDR3 sequence: CSVQGGGGLYEQYF. CDR3 DNA sequence: TGCAGCGTTCAGGGCGGAGGGGGGCTATACGAGCAGTACTTC.

This chain uses TRBV7-9 with TRBJ2-4, with 8 positions matching TRBD1. This CDR3 contains 13 residues. Germline V CDR1 and CDR2: SEHNR, FQNEAQ (reference sequence). The V gene end was trimmed by 4 bases and the J gene end by 9 bases; junction bases not matched to a gene: 5. CDR3 sequence reads: CASSSGGAGIQYF. For the CDR3, the DNA is TGTGCCAGCAGCTCAGGGGGCGCTGGCATTCAGTACTTC.

A note on this clone: Other DNA sequences in this sample translate to the same CDR3. Written as DNA, the CDR3 is TGTGCCAGCAGCCTAGGGGACTACGAGCAGTACTTC. Translating gives CASSLGDYEQYF. The V and J genes are TRBV7-9 and TRBJ2-7; D is perhaps TRBD1 (5 bases). Trimming pared 5 bases from V and 3 bases from J, leaving 8 bases between. The germline CDR1 and CDR2 sequences are SEHNR and FQNEAQ (reference sequence). There are 12 residues in the CDR3. The full variable domain, in which reference TRBV7-9 and TRBJ2-7 provide the parts outside the CDR3, is DTGVSQNPRHKITKRGQNVTFRCDPISEHNRLYWYRQTLGQGPEFLTYFQNEAQLEKSRLLSDRFSAERPKGSFSTLEIQRTEQGDSAMYLCASSLGDYEQYFGPGTRLTVT.

This chain's CDR3 is CASSLDAGTGENNEQFF. For the CDR3, the DNA is TGTGCCAGCAGCTTAGATGCCGGGACAGGGGAGAACAATGAGCAGTTCTTC. The J gene is TRBJ2-1, the V gene TRBV7-6, with 10 nucleotides matching TRBD1. V trimming: 1 base; J trimming: 5 bases; junction bases outside the gene matches: 8. The germline CDR1 and CDR2 sequences are SGHVS and FNYEAQ. There are 17 residues in the CDR3.

The genes are TRBV27 and TRBJ1-6, with D perhaps matching TRBD1 (5 bases). Trimming removed 6 bases at V and 5 bases at J, with 11 bases between. The germline gives CDR1 MNHEY, CDR2 SMNVEV (reference sequence). This CDR3 spans 14 amino acids. The CDR3 protein is CASRETVNNSPLHF. DNA for the CDR3: TGTGCCAGCAGAGAGACAGTTAATAATTCACCCCTCCACTTT.

The V call is TRBV28, the J call TRBJ2-3; D is perhaps TRBD1 (5 bases). Germline CDR1 reads MDHEN; CDR2 reads SYDVKM. The CDR3 is 13 residues long. V lost 6 bases, J lost 0 bases, and 7 bases lay in between. The CDR3, as DNA: TGTGCCAGCAGGGACACTAGCACAGATACGCAGTATTTT. This translates into CASRDTSTDTQYF.

The J gene is TRBJ2-3, the V gene TRBV4-1; D call uncertain. There are 12 residues in the CDR3. V lost 3 bases and J 5 bases, leaving 6 bases between the germline ends. CDR1 MGHRA and CDR2 YSYEKL come from the germline V gene. The CDR3 DNA follows: TGCGCCAGCAGCCATGGCGTAGATACGCAGTATTTT. This encodes CASSHGVDTQYF.

The V and J genes are TRBV10-2 and TRBJ1-1, with D unresolved. V was clipped by 3 bases and J by 2 bases, with 10 bases between them. The CDR3 is 14 residues long. Per the germline V gene, CDR1 is WSHSY and CDR2 is SAAADI. In nucleotides, the CDR3 is TGCGCCAGCAGTGAATTAGCGACTAACACTGAAGCTTTCTTT. Translating gives CASSELATNTEAFF.

The chain employs TRBV27 and TRBJ2-3, with 10 bases aligning to TRBD2. Germline loops: CDR1 MNHEY, CDR2 SMNVEV (reference sequence). V lost 4 bases, J lost 2 bases, and 6 bases stayed unmatched. This CDR3 region has 16 residues. The CDR3 bases are TGTGCCAGCAGTTCCGAACTAGCGGGGTACACAGATACGCAGTATTTT. This translates into CASSSELAGYTDTQYF.

The rearrangement uses TRBV7-8 and TRBJ1-5, with a weak D call TRBD1 (5 bases). The CDR3 has 16 amino acids. Germline assignment: CDR1 SGHVS and CDR2 FQNEAQ. V lost 5 bases and J lost 0, with 14 bases in between. CDR3 sequence: CASSTGPQGSNQPQHF. In nucleotides, the CDR3 is TGTGCCAGCAGCACGGGTCCCCAGGGTAGCAATCAGCCCCAGCATTTT.

The chain joins TRBV9 to TRBJ2-1; the D gene is possibly TRBD2 (6 bases). CDR1 and CDR2 (germline): SGDLS, YYNGEE. The V end lost 4 bases, the J end lost 0 bases, and 14 bases lay between the germline ends. The CDR3 totals 16 residues. This chain's CDR3 is CASSFTPEGSYNEQFF. DNA for the CDR3: TGTGCCAGCAGCTTTACACCGGAGGGCTCCTACAATGAGCAGTTCTTC.

In this sample, this clone turned up a few times. The V call is TRBV7-9, the J call TRBJ1-2; D is undetermined. V was trimmed by 3 bases and J by 8 bases, leaving 16 bases between them. The CDR3 covers 14 residues. Germline CDR1 and CDR2: SEHNR and FQNEAQ (reference sequence). CDR3: CASSFFRLGGGYTF. DNA for the CDR3: TGTGCCAGCAGCTTCTTTCGTCTCGGAGGGGGCTACACCTTC.

The chain links TRBV5-1 to TRBJ1-1; D is uncertain. V dropped 3 bases and J dropped 7 bases, with 13 bases sitting between them. The CDR3 consists of 13 residues. Germline assignment: CDR1 SGHRS and CDR2 YFSETQ. DNA for the CDR3: TGCGCCAGCAGCTCGTCTACTGTACTTGAAGCTTTCTTT. Residues: CASSSSTVLEAFF.